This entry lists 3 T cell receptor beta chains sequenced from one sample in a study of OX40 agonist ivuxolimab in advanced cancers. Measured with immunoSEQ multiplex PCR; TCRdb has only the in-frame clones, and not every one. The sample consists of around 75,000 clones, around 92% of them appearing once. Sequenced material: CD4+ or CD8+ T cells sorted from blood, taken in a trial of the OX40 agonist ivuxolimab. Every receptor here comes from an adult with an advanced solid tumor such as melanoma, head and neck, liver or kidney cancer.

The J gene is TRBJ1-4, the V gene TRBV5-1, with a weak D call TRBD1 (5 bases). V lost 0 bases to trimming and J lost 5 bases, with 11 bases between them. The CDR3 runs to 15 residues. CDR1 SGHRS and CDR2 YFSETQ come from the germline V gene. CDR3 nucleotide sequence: TGCGCCAGCAGCTTGGGGGACGGAGGGAATGAAAAACTGTTTTTT. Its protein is CASSLGDGGNEKLFF. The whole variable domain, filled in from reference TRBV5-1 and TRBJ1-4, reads KAGVTQTPRYLIKTRGQQVTLSCSPISGHRSVSWYQQTPGQGLQFLFEYFSETQRNKGNFPGRFSGRQFSNSRSEMNVSTLELGDSALYLCASSLGDGGNEKLFFGSGTQLSVL.

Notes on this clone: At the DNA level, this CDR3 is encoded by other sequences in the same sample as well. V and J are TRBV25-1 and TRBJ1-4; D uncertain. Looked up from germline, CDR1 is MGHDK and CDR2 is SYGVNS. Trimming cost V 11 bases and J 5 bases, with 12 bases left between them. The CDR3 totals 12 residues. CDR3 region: CACNRGNEKLFF. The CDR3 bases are TGTGCCTGCAACCGGGGAAATGAAAAACTGTTTTTT.

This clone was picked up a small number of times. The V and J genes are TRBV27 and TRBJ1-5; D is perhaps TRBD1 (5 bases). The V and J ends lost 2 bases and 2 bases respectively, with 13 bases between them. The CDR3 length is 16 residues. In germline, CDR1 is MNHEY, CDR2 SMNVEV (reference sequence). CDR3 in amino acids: CASSLRRGMGNQPQHF. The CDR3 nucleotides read TGTGCCAGCAGTTTACGTAGGGGAATGGGCAATCAGCCCCAGCATTTT.